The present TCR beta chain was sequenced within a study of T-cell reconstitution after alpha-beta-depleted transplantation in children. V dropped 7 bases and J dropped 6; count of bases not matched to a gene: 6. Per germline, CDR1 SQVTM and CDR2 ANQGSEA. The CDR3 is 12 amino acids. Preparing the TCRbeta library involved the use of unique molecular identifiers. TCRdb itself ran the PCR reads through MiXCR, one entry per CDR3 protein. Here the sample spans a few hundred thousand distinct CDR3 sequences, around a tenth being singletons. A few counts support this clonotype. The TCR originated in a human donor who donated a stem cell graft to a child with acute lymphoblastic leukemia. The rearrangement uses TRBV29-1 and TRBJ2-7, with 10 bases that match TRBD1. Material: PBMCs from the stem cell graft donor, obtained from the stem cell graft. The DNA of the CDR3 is TGCAGCGGATGGGACAGGGGTAGCGAGCAGTACTTC. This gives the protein CSGWDRGSEQYF.